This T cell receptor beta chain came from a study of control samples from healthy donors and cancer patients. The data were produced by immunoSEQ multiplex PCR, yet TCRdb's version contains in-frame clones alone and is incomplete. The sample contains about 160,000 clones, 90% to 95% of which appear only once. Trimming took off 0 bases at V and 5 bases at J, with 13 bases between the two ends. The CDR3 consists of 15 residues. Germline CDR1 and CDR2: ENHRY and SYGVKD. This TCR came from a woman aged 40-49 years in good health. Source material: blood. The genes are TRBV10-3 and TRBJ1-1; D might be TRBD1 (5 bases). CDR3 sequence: CAISESAGPSTEAFF. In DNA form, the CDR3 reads TGTGCCATCAGTGAGTCGGCAGGGCCTTCGACTGAAGCTTTCTTT.